The clone carrying this T cell receptor (beta chain) has just one count. The sample comes from a study of shared clonotypes between healthy human individuals. The deep-level immunoSEQ assay was used. The repertoire was sequenced with immunoSEQ multiplex PCR; TCRdb's copy has only in-frame clones and lacks some. The sample shows about 1.1 million clones, around 77% of them seen only once. Germline V lookup: CDR1 SGHRS, CDR2 YFSETQ. V was clipped by 0 bases and J by 5 bases, with 12 bases between them. This CDR3 is 15 amino acids long. Sequenced: memory CD4+ T cells from PBMCs. The sample's subset: CD45RA-negative fraction. The receptor was derived from a man younger than 35 in good health. Some clones in this sample may be carry-over from other donors' samples. The rearrangement joins TRBV5-1 to TRBJ2-1; D is perhaps TRBD2 (6 bases). This chain's CDR3 is CASSLVASVDNEQFF. The CDR3 DNA follows: TGCGCCAGCAGCTTGGTGGCTAGCGTCGACAATGAGCAGTTCTTC.